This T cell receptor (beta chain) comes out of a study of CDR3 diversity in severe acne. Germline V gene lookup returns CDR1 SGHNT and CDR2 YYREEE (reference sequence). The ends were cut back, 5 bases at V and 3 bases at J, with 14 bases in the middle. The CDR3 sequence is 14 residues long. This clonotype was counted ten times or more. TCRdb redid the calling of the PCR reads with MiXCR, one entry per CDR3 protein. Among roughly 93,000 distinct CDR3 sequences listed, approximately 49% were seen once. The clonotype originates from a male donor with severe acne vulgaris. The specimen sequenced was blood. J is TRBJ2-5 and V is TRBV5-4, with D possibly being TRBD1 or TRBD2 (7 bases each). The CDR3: CASRGGGTEETQYF. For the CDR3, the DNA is TGTGCCAGCAGGGGGGGGGGGACAGAAGAGACCCAGTACTTC.